These 18 T cell receptor beta chains share one sample of origin, sequenced in a study of T cells in Graves' hyperthyroidism and ophthalmopathy. Template material for amplifying TCR beta CDR3 regions consisted of RNA transcripts. HTBI primers were used for first-round RT-PCR of the TCR CDR3. MiXCR, run by TCRdb on the multiplex PCR reads, gives a single entry per CDR3 protein. The table lists 360,000 or so distinct CDR3 sequences, 15% to 20% of them singletons. Material for sequencing was blood. The receptor source for this set is a woman aged 40 to 50 with Graves' ophthalmopathy.

This clonotype was seen at least ten times. The junction departs from the called germline gene at one end, perhaps through a read error. The chain has TRBV10-2 and TRBJ1-5; a possible D gene is TRBD1 (5 bases). The length of the CDR3 is 13 residues. Germline V gene lookup returns CDR1 WSHSY and CDR2 SAAADI. The CDR3 reads CATSGWGSEPQHF. The CDR3 region has the DNA TGCGCCACCAGTGGGTGGGGCTCCGAGCCCCAGCATTTT.

This clonotype was found many times. The V call is TRBV7-8, the J call TRBJ2-7; TRBD2 matches at 11 bases. Germline V CDR1 and CDR2: SGHVS, FQNEAQ. V shed 3 bases, J shed 1 base, and the junction held 8 bases outside the gene matches. This CDR3 is built from 17 residues. In DNA, the CDR3 is TGTGCCAGCAGCTTTCCATCTAGCGGGAGGATGTCCTACGAGCAGTACTTC. Protein product: CASSFPSSGRMSYEQYF.

The rearrangement links TRBV19 to TRBJ1-5; tentative D call: TRBD1 (5 bases). The CDR3 has 16 residues. The germline V and J ends were trimmed by 4 bases and 1 base, with 14 bases remaining between them. Germline-derived CDR1 and CDR2 are LNHDA and SQIVND (reference sequence). CDR3 bases: TGTGCCAGTAGTACTCGGCCAGGGTTCAGCAATCAGCCCCAGCATTTT. Protein: CASSTRPGFSNQPQHF.

There are many counts of this clonotype. The chain recombines TRBV6-5 with TRBJ2-7; D not resolved. This CDR3 region has 15 residues. Trimming cost V 3 bases and J 3 bases, with 15 bases left between them. In germline, CDR1 is MNHEY, CDR2 SVGAGI. The CDR3 region has the DNA TGTGCCAGCAGTTATAACAAGTACCCGTACTACGAGCAGTACTTC. This translates into CASSYNKYPYYEQYF.

This clonotype was counted only a few times. The J gene is TRBJ1-1, the V gene TRBV28; D may be TRBD1 (5 bases). The germline CDR1 and CDR2 sequences are MDHEN and SYDVKM. The CDR3 runs to 17 residues. With 7 bases removed from V and 1 base from J, the gap between germline ends came to 22 bases. CDR3 protein: CASTKRGASPANTEAFF. The CDR3 bases are TGTGCCAGCACAAAAAGGGGTGCCAGTCCGGCGAACACTGAAGCTTTCTTT.

This clonotype has at least ten counts. This chain links TRBV5-1 with TRBJ1-2; 7 bases map to TRBD1. V shed 2 bases, J shed 2 bases, and the junction held 12 bases outside the gene matches. CDR1 and CDR2 from the germline V gene are SGHRS and YFSETQ. This CDR3 comprises 17 residues. The CDR3, as DNA: TGCGCCAGCAGCTTATTCGACAGGGTTCGAGGAAACTATGGCTACACCTTC. It is translated as CASSLFDRVRGNYGYTF.

This clonotype was counted ten times or more. V gene TRBV3-1 combines with J gene TRBJ2-5; D remains ambiguous. Trimming took off 1 base at V and 3 bases at J, with 12 bases between the two ends. The CDR3 spans 15 residues. Germline CDR1 and CDR2: LGHDT and YNNKEL (reference sequence). Written as DNA, the CDR3 is TGTGCCAGCAGCCAAGGGCAGGCTACGGAAGAGACCCAGTACTTC. The encoded protein is CASSQGQATEETQYF.

This clonotype was seen at least ten times. The CDR3 DNA reads TGTGCCAGCAGTTTATTAGGGCTCCCTGGAAACACCATATATTTT. It translates to CASSLLGLPGNTIYF. This chain joins TRBV28 and TRBJ1-3; D is unclear. Germline V gene sequence: CDR1 MDHEN, CDR2 SYDVKM. This CDR3 is built from 15 residues. V was cut by 1 base and J by 2 bases, with 9 bases left in between.

This clonotype showed up many times. This chain joins TRBV6-2 or TRBV6-3 and TRBJ2-4; no firm D call. The V end was cut by 5 bases, the J end by 1 base, with 6 bases between. This CDR3 region has 13 residues. In germline, CDR1 is MNHEY, CDR2 SVGEGT. In DNA form, the CDR3 reads TGTGCCAGCAGTGGTGTGGCCAAAAACATTCAGTACTTC. Protein product: CASSGVAKNIQYF.

This clonotype was counted a few times. V is TRBV30 and J is TRBJ1-3; maybe TRBD1 (5 bases). The CDR3 covers 12 residues. Germline lookup yields CDR1 GTSNPN and CDR2 SVGIG (reference sequence). CDR3 sequence reads: CGRGNTGNTIYF. The CDR3 DNA reads as TGTGGTCGGGGGAACACTGGAAACACCATATATTTT.

This clonotype was detected ten times or more. The CDR3: CASRRDVKAFF. Here the CDR3 DNA reads TGTGCCAGCAGACGGGACGTAAAAGCTTTCTTT. The chain joins TRBV7-2 to TRBJ1-1; D may be TRBD1 (5 bases). Germline-derived CDR1 and CDR2 are SGHTA and FQGNSA. The CDR3 runs 11 residues. V lost 6 bases and J lost 9, with 11 bases in between.

This clonotype was picked up many times. The J gene is TRBJ2-7, the V gene TRBV28; D is ambiguous. V lost 8 bases and J lost 2, with 7 bases in between. The V gene's germline CDR1 is MDHEN and CDR2 SYDVKM. CDR3 length: 11 amino acids. The CDR3 spells CASGPTYEQYF. The CDR3 bases are TGTGCCAGCGGGCCTACCTACGAGCAGTACTTC.

The CDR3 coding sequence is TGTGCCAGCAGTGCCCAACTTTACGAGCAGTACTTC. Amino acids: CASSAQLYEQYF. The chain carries TRBV2 and TRBJ2-7, with D unclear. The germline V gene encodes CDR1 SNHLY and CDR2 FYNNEI. Trimming pared 4 bases from V and 4 bases from J, leaving 8 bases between. This CDR3 spans 12 amino acids.

This clonotype appeared many times. V is TRBV10-3 and J is TRBJ2-7; 8 bases agree with TRBD2. This CDR3 has 14 amino acids. Germline V CDR1 and CDR2: ENHRY, SYGVKD. After removal of 4 bases from V and 2 bases from J, the junction contained 4 bases not matched to a gene. CDR3 sequence reads: CAISGAGATYEQYF. Here the CDR3 DNA reads TGTGCCATCAGTGGAGCGGGAGCGACCTACGAGCAGTACTTC.

This clonotype was picked up many times. The chain combines TRBV30 with TRBJ1-3; no clear D. Per germline, CDR1 GTSNPN and CDR2 SVGIG (reference sequence). Trimming stripped 0 bases from V and 8 bases from J, with 8 bases between. This CDR3 contains 12 residues. CDR3 nucleotides: TGTGCCTGGAGTGTACTTGTGGACACCATATATTTT. Translating gives CAWSVLVDTIYF.

The chain links TRBV7-9 to TRBJ2-4, with D possibly matching TRBD2 (5 bases). Germline assignment: CDR1 SEHNR and CDR2 FQNEAQ (reference sequence). There are 13 residues in the CDR3. Trimming took off 5 bases at V and 3 bases at J, with 8 bases between the two ends. CDR3 in amino acids: CASSQRNKNIQYF. CDR3 sequence (DNA): TGTGCCAGCAGCCAGCGGAACAAAAACATTCAGTACTTC.

The sample holds many counts of this clonotype. CDR3 bases: TGCAGTGCTAGAAGGGGTGGCGAGACCCAGTACTTC. This encodes CSARRGGETQYF. The rearrangement links TRBV20-1 to TRBJ2-5; weak D call: TRBD1 (5 bases). The CDR3 contains 12 residues. Looked up from germline, CDR1 is DFQATT and CDR2 is SNEGSKA (reference sequence). Trimming took off 2 bases at V and 5 bases at J, with 9 bases between the two ends.

This clonotype was detected many times. This rearrangement joins TRBV6-1 to TRBJ2-2; D gene unclear. Germline CDR1 MNHNS, CDR2 SASEGT. V lost 5 bases to trimming and J lost 6 bases, with 19 bases between them. The CDR3 is made up of 16 amino acids. The CDR3 reads CASSPPPSFQAGELFF. The CDR3, as DNA: TGTGCCAGCAGTCCCCCCCCCAGTTTCCAGGCCGGGGAGCTGTTTTTT.